A single sample gave rise to the 3 T cell receptor beta chains below, sequenced in a study of T cells in Graves' hyperthyroidism and ophthalmopathy. RNA transcripts gave rise to amplified TCR beta CDR3 regions. The study used the HTBI primer set for a first-round RT-PCR of the TCR CDR3. TCRdb re-analysed the multiplex PCR reads in MiXCR, keeping a single row per CDR3 protein. The profile shows 800,000 or so distinct CDR3 sequences, about 38% of them singletons. Sequencing input: blood. These receptors were obtained from a man aged 18 to 29 with Graves' hyperthyroidism.

This clonotype has a handful of counts. The J gene is TRBJ1-1, the V gene TRBV4-3; the D is unclear. Germline CDR1 and CDR2: LGHNA and YSLEER. Trimming pared 1 base from V and 2 bases from J, leaving 14 bases between. This CDR3 is built from 16 residues. CDR3 nucleotides: TGCGCCAGCAGCCAAGGGCGAGGGATTGATAACACTGAAGCTTTCTTT. Protein sequence: CASSQGRGIDNTEAFF.

This clonotype was seen more than once but under ten times. The chain couples TRBV10-3 to TRBJ2-7; 12 bases are a match to TRBD1. CDR3 length: 13 amino acids. Germline V gives CDR1 ENHRY, CDR2 SYGVKD. V shed 11 bases, J shed 6 bases, and the junction held 8 bases outside the gene matches. The CDR3 region is CAVAGQGAVEQYF. CDR3 sequence (DNA): TGTGCCGTCGCGGGACAGGGGGCGGTCGAGCAGTACTTC.

This clonotype has only a few counts. The chain is built from TRBV5-1 and TRBJ1-3; D is uncertain. CDR1 is SGHRS, CDR2 YFSETQ, per germline. V was shortened by 0 bases and J by 6 bases, with 10 bases between the two germline ends. The CDR3 runs 14 residues. The CDR3 coding sequence is TGCGCCAGCAGCTTGGGGACCTCGGAAAACACCATATATTTT. It codes for CASSLGTSENTIYF.